This T cell receptor (beta chain) was sequenced in a study of OX40 agonist ivuxolimab in advanced cancers. Whole-study context: Patients in the trial were receiving intravenous ivuxolimab every 2 weeks, at doses of 0.01 to 10 mg/kg.

Generated by immunoSEQ multiplex PCR, the TCRdb table keeps only in-frame clones and is missing some. The repertoire holds around 38,000 clones, with about nine tenths as singletons. The junction had 5 bases not matched to a gene; V was cut back by 3 bases and J by 6 bases. This CDR3 is built from 16 residues. In germline, CDR1 is SGHDN, CDR2 FVKESK. This material consisted of CD4+ or CD8+ T cells sorted from blood, taken in a trial of the OX40 agonist ivuxolimab. V is TRBV14 and J is TRBJ2-3, with 14 nucleotides matching TRBD2. This TCR came from an adult with an advanced solid tumor such as melanoma, head and neck, liver or kidney cancer. The CDR3: CASSQKRTSGRDTQYF. CDR3 nucleotides: TGTGCCAGCAGCCAGAAAAGGACTAGCGGGAGGGATACGCAGTATTTT.